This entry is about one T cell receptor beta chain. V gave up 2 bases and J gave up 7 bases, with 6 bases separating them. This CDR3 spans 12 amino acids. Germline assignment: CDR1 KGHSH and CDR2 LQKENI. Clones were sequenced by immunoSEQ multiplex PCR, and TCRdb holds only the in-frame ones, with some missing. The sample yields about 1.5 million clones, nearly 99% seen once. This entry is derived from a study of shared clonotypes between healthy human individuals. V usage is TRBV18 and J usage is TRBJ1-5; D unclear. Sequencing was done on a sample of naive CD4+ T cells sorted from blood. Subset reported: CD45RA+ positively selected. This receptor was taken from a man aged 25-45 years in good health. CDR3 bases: TGTGCCAGCTCACCAGGGAGCCAGCCCCAGCATTTT. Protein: CASSPGSQPQHF.